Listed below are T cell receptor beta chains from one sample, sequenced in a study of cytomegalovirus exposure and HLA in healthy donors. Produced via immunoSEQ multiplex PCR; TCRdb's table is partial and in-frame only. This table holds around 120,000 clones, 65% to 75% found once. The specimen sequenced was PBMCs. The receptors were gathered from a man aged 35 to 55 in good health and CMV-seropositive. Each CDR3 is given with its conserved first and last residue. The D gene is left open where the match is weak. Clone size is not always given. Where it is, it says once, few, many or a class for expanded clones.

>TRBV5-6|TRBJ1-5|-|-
TGTGCCAGCAGCAATCAGGGGTTTAGGCAGCCCCAGCATTTT
CASSNQGFRQPQHF
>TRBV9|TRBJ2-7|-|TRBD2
TGTGCCAGCAGCCCTCGGGAGGCGAACTACGAGCAGTACTTC
CASSPREANYEQYF
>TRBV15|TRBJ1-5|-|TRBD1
TGTGCCACCAGCAGGGACAGGGGGCTGGATCAGCCCCAGCATTTT
CATSRDRGLDQPQHF
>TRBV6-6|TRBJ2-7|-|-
TGTGCCAGCAGTTACTCAGGAGGGATGGAGCAGTACTTC
CASSYSGGMEQYF
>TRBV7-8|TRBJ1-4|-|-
TGTGCCAGCAGCTTAGCGGTGTACAGCCGTAATGAAAAACTGTTTTTT
CASSLAVYSRNEKLFF
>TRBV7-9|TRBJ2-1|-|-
TGTGCCAGCAGCTTATCCGCTTCGAGCGACTTGAACAATGAGCAGTTCTTC
CASSLSASSDLNNEQFF
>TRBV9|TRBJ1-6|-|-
TGTGCCAGCAGCGTAGATAACAGCCCCAGATCACCCCTCCACTTT
CASSVDNSPRSPLHF
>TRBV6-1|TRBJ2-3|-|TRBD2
TGTGCCAGCAGTGGACTAGCGGGGAGTTCCACAGATACGCAGTATTTT
CASSGLAGSSTDTQYF
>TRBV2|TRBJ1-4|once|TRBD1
TGTGCCAGCAGGCGGACAGGGGATCTGGGAAAACTGTTTTTT
CASRRTGDLGKLFF
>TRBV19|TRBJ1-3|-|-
TGTGCCAGTAGTATAGCCGGGATCTTTGGAAACACCATATATTTT
CASSIAGIFGNTIYF
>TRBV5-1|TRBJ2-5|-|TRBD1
TGCGCCAGCAGCTTGGCCCACAGGGGAGAGACCCAGTACTTC
CASSLAHRGETQYF
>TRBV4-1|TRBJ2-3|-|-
TGCGCCAGCAGCCCCCCCGCGGGGGATACGCAGTATTTT
CASSPPAGDTQYF
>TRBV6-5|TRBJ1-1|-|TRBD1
TGTGCCAGCAGTCCTGGGACAGGGAACACTGAAGCTTTCTTT
CASSPGTGNTEAFF
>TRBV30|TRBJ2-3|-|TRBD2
TGTGCCGAGGGGGTAGCGGGAGGGCTCGGCACAGATACGCAGTATTTT
CAEGVAGGLGTDTQYF
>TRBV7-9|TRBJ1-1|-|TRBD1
TGTGCCAGCAGCCCTACACCGGGACAGGGAACGACTGAAGCTTTCTTT
CASSPTPGQGTTEAFF
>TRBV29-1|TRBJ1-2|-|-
TGCAGCGTTTACTTAGCAGGGAACTATGGCTACACCTTC
CSVYLAGNYGYTF
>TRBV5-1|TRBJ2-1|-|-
TGCGCCAGCAGCTTGGAGGGGGTTGGCTACAATGAGCAGTTCTTC
CASSLEGVGYNEQFF